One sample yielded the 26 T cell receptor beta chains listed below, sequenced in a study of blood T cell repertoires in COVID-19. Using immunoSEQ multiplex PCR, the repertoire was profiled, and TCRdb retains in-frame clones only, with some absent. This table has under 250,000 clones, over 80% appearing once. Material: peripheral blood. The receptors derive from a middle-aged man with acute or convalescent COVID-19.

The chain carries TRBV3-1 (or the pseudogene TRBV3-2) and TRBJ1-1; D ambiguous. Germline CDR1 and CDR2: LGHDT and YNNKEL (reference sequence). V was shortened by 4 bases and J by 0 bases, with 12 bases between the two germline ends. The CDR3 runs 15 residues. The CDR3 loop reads CASSREEAMNTEAFF. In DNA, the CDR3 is TGTGCCAGCAGCCGCGAGGAGGCCATGAACACTGAAGCTTTCTTT.

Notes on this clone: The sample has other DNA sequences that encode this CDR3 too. The CDR3 loop reads CASSLEGAGNQPQHF. CDR3 in DNA: TGCGCCAGCAGCTTGGAAGGGGCCGGCAATCAGCCCCAGCATTTT. The chain links TRBV5-1 to TRBJ1-5; the D gene is possibly TRBD1 (5 bases). Germline V gene sequence: CDR1 SGHRS, CDR2 YFSETQ. The CDR3 is made up of 15 amino acids. The ends were cut back, 0 bases at V and 2 bases at J, with 9 bases in the middle. The full variable domain, rest sourced from reference TRBV5-1 and TRBJ1-5, is KAGVTQTPRYLIKTRGQQVTLSCSPISGHRSVSWYQQTPGQGLQFLFEYFSETQRNKGNFPGRFSGRQFSNSRSEMNVSTLELGDSALYLCASSLEGAGNQPQHFGDGTRLSIL.

The DNA for the CDR3 is TGTGCCATCAGCCAGACAGGGATGGGCACTGAAGCTTTCTTT. Protein sequence: CAISQTGMGTEAFF. The gene calls are TRBV10-3 and TRBJ1-1; the match to TRBD1 covers 7 bases. Germline CDR1 is ENHRY and CDR2 is SYGVKD. The CDR3 consists of 14 residues. V shed 6 bases, J shed 4 bases, and the junction held 8 bases outside the gene matches.

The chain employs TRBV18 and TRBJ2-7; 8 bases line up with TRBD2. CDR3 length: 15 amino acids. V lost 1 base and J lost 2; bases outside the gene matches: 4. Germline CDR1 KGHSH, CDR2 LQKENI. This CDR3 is CASSPLAGGTYEQYF. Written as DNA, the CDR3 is TGTGCCAGCTCACCACTTGCGGGAGGCACCTACGAGCAGTACTTC.

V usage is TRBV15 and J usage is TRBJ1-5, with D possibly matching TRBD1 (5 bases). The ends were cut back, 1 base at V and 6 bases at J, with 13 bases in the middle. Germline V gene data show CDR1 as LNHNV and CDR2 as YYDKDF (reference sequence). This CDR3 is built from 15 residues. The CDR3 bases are TGTGCCACCAGCAGAGGCCAGGGTACGGGTCAGCCCCAGCATTTT. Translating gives CATSRGQGTGQPQHF.

This chain's CDR3 is CASSLAGDFSYNEQFF. In nucleotides, the CDR3 is TGTGCCAGCAGCTTGGCCGGGGACTTCTCCTACAATGAGCAGTTCTTC. This chain links TRBV7-8 with TRBJ2-1; D is possibly TRBD2 (6 bases). The ends were cut back, 3 bases at V and 0 bases at J, with 12 bases in the middle. Germline CDR1 SGHVS, CDR2 FQNEAQ. This CDR3 is 16 amino acids long.

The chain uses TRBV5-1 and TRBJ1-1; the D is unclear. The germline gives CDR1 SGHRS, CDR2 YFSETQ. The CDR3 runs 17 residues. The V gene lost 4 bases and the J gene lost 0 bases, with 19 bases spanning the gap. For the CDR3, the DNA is TGCGCCAGCAGCATTGGGAGACACCTCGGACTGAACACTGAAGCTTTCTTT. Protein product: CASSIGRHLGLNTEAFF.

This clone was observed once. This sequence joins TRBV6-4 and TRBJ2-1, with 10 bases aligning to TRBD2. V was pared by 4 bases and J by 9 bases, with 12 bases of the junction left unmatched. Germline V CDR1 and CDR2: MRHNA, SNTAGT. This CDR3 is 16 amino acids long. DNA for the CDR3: TGTGCCAGCAGTGGGGAGGTAGCGGGAGGTAATAGTGAGCAGTTCTTC. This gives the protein CASSGEVAGGNSEQFF.

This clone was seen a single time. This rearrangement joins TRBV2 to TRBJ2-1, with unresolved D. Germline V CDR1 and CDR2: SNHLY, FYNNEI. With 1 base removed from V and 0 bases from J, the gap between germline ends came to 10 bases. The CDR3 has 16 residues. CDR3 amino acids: CASSEGSLSSYNEQFF. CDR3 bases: TGTGCCAGCAGTGAAGGCTCCCTGAGCTCCTACAATGAGCAGTTCTTC.

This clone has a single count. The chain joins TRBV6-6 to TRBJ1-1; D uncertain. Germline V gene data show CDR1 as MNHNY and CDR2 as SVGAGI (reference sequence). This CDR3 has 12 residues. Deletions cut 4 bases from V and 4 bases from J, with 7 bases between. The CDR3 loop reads CASSFQSTEAFF. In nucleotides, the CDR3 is TGTGCCAGCAGTTTCCAGTCCACTGAAGCTTTCTTT.

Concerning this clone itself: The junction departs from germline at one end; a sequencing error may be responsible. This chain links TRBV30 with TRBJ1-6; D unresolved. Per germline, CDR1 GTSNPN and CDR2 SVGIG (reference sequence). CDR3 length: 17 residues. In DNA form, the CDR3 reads TGTGCCTCCCCAGAAACCACCAGCGGAATCTATAATCCACCCCTCCACTTT. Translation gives CASPETTSGIYNPPLHF.

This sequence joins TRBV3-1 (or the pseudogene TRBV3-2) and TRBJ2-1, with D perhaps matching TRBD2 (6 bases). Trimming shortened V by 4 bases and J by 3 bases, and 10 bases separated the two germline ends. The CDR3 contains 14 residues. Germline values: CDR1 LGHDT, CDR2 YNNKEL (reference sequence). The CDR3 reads CASSRTGLYNEQFF. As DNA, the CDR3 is TGTGCCAGCAGCCGAACGGGACTCTACAATGAGCAGTTCTTC.

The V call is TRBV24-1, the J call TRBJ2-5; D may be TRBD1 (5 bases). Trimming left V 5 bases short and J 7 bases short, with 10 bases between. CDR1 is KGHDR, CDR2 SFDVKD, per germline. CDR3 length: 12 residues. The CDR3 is CATSGPQGTQYF. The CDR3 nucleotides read TGTGCCACCAGTGGCCCCCAGGGGACCCAGTACTTC.

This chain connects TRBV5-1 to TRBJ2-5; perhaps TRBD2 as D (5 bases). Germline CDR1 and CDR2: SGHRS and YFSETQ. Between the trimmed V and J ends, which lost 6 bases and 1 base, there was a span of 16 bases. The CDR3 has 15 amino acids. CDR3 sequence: CASNEGSSTQETQYF. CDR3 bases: TGCGCCAGCAACGAGGGTTCATCAACCCAAGAGACCCAGTACTTC.

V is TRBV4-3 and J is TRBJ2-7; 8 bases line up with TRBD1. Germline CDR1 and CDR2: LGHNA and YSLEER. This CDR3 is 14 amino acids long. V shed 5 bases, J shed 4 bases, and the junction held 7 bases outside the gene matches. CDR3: CASSAGQGSYEQYF. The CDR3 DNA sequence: TGCGCCAGCAGCGCAGGACAGGGTAGTTACGAGCAGTACTTC.

The DNA for the CDR3 is TGTGCCTGGTCCCGGGACAGGAGCACAGATACGCAGTATTTT. It is translated as CAWSRDRSTDTQYF. The chain uses TRBV30 and TRBJ2-3; TRBD1 matches 8 bases. Germline CDR1 GTSNPN, CDR2 SVGIG (reference sequence). V lost 5 bases, J lost 0 bases, and 4 bases stayed unmatched. There are 14 residues in the CDR3.

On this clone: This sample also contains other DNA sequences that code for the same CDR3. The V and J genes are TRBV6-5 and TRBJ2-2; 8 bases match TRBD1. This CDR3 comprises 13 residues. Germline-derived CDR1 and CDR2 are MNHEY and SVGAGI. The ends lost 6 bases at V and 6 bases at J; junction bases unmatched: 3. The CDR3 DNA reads TGTGCCAGCAGCCGACAGGGGTCCGGGGAGCTGTTTTTT. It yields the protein CASSRQGSGELFF.

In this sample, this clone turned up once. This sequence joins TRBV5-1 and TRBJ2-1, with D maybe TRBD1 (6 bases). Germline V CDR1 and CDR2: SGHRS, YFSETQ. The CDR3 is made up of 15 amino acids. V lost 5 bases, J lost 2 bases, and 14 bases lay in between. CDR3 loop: CASRIQGGTYNEQFF. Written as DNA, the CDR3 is TGCGCCAGCAGAATACAGGGTGGCACCTACAATGAGCAGTTCTTC.

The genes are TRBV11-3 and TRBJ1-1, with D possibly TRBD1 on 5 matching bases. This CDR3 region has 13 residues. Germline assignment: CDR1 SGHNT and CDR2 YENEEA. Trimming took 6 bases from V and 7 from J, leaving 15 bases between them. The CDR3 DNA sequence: TGTGCCAGCAGTCAGACCAGGGCCATTGAAGCTTTCTTT. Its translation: CASSQTRAIEAFF.

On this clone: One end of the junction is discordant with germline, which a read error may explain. The DNA of the CDR3 is TGTGCCAGCAGTTTAGTACTCGCCGGACTATACTTT. As protein: CASSLVLAGLYF. This sequence joins TRBV12-3 or TRBV12-4 and TRBJ1-1; no reliable D call. CDR3 length equals 12 residues.

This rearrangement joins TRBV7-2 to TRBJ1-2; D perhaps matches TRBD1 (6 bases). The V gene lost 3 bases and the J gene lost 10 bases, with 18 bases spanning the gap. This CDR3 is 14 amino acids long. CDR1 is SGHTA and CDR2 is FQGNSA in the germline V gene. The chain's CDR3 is CASSFLSNRVAYTF. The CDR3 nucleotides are TGTGCCAGCAGCTTTCTTTCGAACAGGGTAGCCTACACCTTC.

CDR3 nucleotide sequence: TGTGCCAGCAGCACCGACAGGGGTGGCACTGAAGCTTTCTTT. As protein: CASSTDRGGTEAFF. The chain is built from TRBV5-4 and TRBJ1-1; TRBD1 aligns across 8 bases. CDR1 and CDR2 (germline): SGHNT, YYREEE (reference sequence). Losses at the gene ends were 4 bases for V and 4 bases for J; bases not matched to a gene: 6. The CDR3 is 14 residues long.

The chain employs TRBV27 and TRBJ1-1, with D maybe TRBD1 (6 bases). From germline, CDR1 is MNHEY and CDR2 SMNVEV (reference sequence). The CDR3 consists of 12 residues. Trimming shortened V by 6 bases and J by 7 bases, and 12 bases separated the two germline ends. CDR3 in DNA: TGTGCCAGCAGAACAGGGTTTAGTGAAGCTTTCTTT. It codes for CASRTGFSEAFF.

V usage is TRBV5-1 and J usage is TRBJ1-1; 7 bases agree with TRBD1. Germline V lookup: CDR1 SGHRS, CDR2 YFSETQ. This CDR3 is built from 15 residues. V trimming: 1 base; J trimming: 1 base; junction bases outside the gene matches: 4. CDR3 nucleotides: TGCGCCAGCAGCTTGAGGGACAGCTGGAACACTGAAGCTTTCTTT. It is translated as CASSLRDSWNTEAFF.

This chain's CDR3 is CASSRLLGDSPLHF. The CDR3, as DNA: TGTGCCAGCAGCCGCCTCTTAGGAGATTCACCCCTCCACTTT. V is TRBV14 and J is TRBJ1-6; D is ambiguous. The V gene lost 4 bases and the J gene lost 8 bases, with 12 bases spanning the gap. The CDR3 has 14 amino acids. Germline loops: CDR1 SGHDN, CDR2 FVKESK.

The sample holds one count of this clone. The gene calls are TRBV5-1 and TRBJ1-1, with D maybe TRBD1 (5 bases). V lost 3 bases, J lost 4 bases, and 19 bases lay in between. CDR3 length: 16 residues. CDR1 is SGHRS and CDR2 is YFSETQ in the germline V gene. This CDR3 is CASSSWGLGRVTEAFF. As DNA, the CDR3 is TGCGCCAGCAGCTCGTGGGGACTGGGACGGGTCACTGAAGCTTTCTTT.